A single sample gave rise to the 15 T cell receptor beta chains below, sequenced in a study of human T cells and chemical hapten exposure. TCRdb re-called the RACE reads through MiXCR, storing one row per CDR3 protein. The repertoire holds about 30,000 distinct CDR3 sequences, with roughly 5% as singletons. Stated time point: healthy volunteer bleed at 6 weeks. Unfractionated whole blood was the source from which total RNA was extracted. Material for sequencing was whole blood. These receptors originate from a human donor in good health. Some clones in this sample may be carry-over from other donors' samples.

This clonotype was seen ten or more times. This chain joins TRBV9 and TRBJ1-4; TRBD1 might be the D (6 bases). The V and J ends lost 0 bases and 8 bases respectively, with 11 bases between them. Germline V gene data show CDR1 as SGDLS and CDR2 as YYNGEE. The CDR3 consists of 14 residues. The CDR3 loop is CASSVGGREEKLFF. DNA for the CDR3: TGTGCCAGCAGCGTAGGGGGGCGAGAAGAAAAACTGTTTTTT.

This clonotype was seen at least ten times. For the CDR3, the DNA is TGTGCCAGCAGCCGACTGCCCTCTGGGGCCAACGTCCTGACTTTC. As protein: CASSRLPSGANVLTF. J is TRBJ2-6 and V is TRBV7-6; D gene ambiguous. Trimming cost V 5 bases and J 0 bases, with 8 bases left between them. This CDR3 is built from 15 residues. Germline-derived CDR1 and CDR2 are SGHVS and FNYEAQ.

The rearrangement joins TRBV9 to TRBJ1-1; 9 bases match TRBD1. Germline values: CDR1 SGDLS, CDR2 YYNGEE. V trimming: 0 bases; J trimming: 8 bases; junction bases outside the gene matches: 5. The CDR3 spans 14 residues. The CDR3 loop reads CASSVEGQGSEAFF. The CDR3 DNA reads TGTGCCAGCAGCGTAGAAGGACAGGGGTCGGAAGCTTTCTTT.

This clonotype was detected many times. The rearrangement uses TRBV2 and TRBJ1-5; TRBD1 agrees at 9 bases. J was trimmed by 4 bases and V by 1 base; bases with no gene match: 2. In germline, CDR1 is SNHLY, CDR2 FYNNEI. This CDR3 has 15 amino acids. The DNA for the CDR3 is TGTGCCAGCAGTGAAGTGGGACAGGGTAATCAGCCCCAGCATTTT. This encodes CASSEVGQGNQPQHF.

This clonotype was picked up many times. The V gene is TRBV12-3 or TRBV12-4, the J gene TRBJ1-1; 10 bases line up with TRBD1. CDR3 length equals 16 residues. J was trimmed by 5 bases and V by 3 bases; bases with no gene match: 9. CDR3 sequence reads: CASSFGTGVRETEAFF. The CDR3 DNA reads as TGTGCCAGCAGTTTCGGGACAGGGGTCAGGGAGACTGAAGCTTTCTTT.

This clonotype was picked up many times. V usage is TRBV29-1 and J usage is TRBJ2-7, with D possibly TRBD2 on 5 matching bases. Germline CDR1 is SQVTM and CDR2 is ANQGSEA. CDR3 size: 11 residues. The germline V and J ends were trimmed by 5 bases and 6 bases, with 11 bases remaining between them. CDR3 in DNA: TGCAGCGTTTGGAACAGCGGCGAGCAGTACTTC. Amino acids: CSVWNSGEQYF.

The gene calls are TRBV2 and TRBJ1-5; the match to TRBD1 covers 10 bases. The CDR3 loop spans 14 amino acids. The germline gives CDR1 SNHLY, CDR2 FYNNEI. Trimming at V came to 9 bases and at J to 7 bases, leaving 9 bases not matched to a gene. CDR3 region: CARSATGGTQPQHF. DNA for the CDR3: TGTGCCAGAAGCGCGACAGGGGGCACCCAGCCCCAGCATTTT. The whole variable domain, remainder taken from reference TRBV2 and TRBJ1-5, is EPEVTQTPSHQVTQMGQEVILRCVPISNHLYFYWYRQILGQKVEFLVSFYNNEISEKSEIFDDQFSVERPDGSNFTLKIRSTKLEDSAMYFCARSATGGTQPQHFGDGTRLSIL.

There are many counts of this clonotype. The chain joins TRBV7-8 to TRBJ2-1; no reliable D call. Germline CDR1 is SGHVS and CDR2 is FQNEAQ. The CDR3 runs to 16 residues. Trimming removed 4 bases from V and 0 bases from J, with 13 bases in between. As DNA, the CDR3 is TGTGCCAGCAGCTCGTTAACTCACATCTCCTACAATGAGCAGTTCTTC. It is translated as CASSSLTHISYNEQFF.

This clonotype was found a few times. The rearrangement joins TRBV4-1 to TRBJ1-5; D may be TRBD1 (5 bases). V shed 6 bases and J shed 3 bases, with 9 bases lying between them. In germline, CDR1 is MGHRA, CDR2 YSYEKL. The CDR3 extends over 13 amino acids. For the CDR3, the DNA is TGCGCCAGCAGTCGACAGTCCAATCAGCCCCAGCATTTT. Amino acid sequence: CASSRQSNQPQHF.

This clonotype was observed at least ten times. V and J are TRBV7-2 and TRBJ2-7; weak D call: TRBD2 (6 bases). Germline V gene lookup returns CDR1 SGHTA and CDR2 FQGNSA. This CDR3 is 16 amino acids long. Trimming removed 7 bases at V and 7 bases at J, with 26 bases between. The CDR3 loop reads CASTLLRGLRGGEQYF. Here the CDR3 DNA reads TGTGCCAGCACCCTTCTTCGGGGACTCCGTGGGGGTGAGCAGTACTTC.

This clonotype was found many times. This sequence joins TRBV12-3 or TRBV12-4 and TRBJ2-5, with D perhaps given as TRBD1 or TRBD2 (5 bases each). The CDR3 spans 13 residues. The germline V and J ends were trimmed by 5 bases and 2 bases, with 9 bases remaining between them. CDR3 in DNA: TGTGCCAGCAGTAGAGGGGATCAAGAGACCCAGTACTTC. It translates to CASSRGDQETQYF.

This clonotype was seen ten or more times. This rearrangement joins TRBV5-1 to TRBJ1-2; D is possibly TRBD1 (5 bases). CDR3 length: 14 amino acids. Germline CDR1 reads SGHRS; CDR2 reads YFSETQ. V shed 0 bases and J shed 0 bases, with 6 bases lying between them. CDR3 nucleotide sequence: TGCGCCAGCAGCTTGGGGACAACTAACTATGGCTACACCTTC. Amino acids: CASSLGTTNYGYTF.

V usage is TRBV28 and J usage is TRBJ1-2, with a tentative D call TRBD1 (6 bases). There are 13 residues in the CDR3. Germline lookup yields CDR1 MDHEN and CDR2 SYDVKM. V was trimmed by 5 bases and J by 2 bases, leaving 9 bases between them. The CDR3 DNA reads TGTGCCAGCAGTCCTGGACAGAACTATGGCTACACCTTC. Amino acid sequence: CASSPGQNYGYTF.

This clonotype was counted only a few times. The chain couples TRBV5-4 to TRBJ1-2, with TRBD1 matching 10 bases. Germline V CDR1 and CDR2: SGHNT, YYREEE (reference sequence). V was clipped by 4 bases and J by 4 bases; unmatched bases: 7. The CDR3 loop spans 15 amino acids. This chain's CDR3 is CASSPERQGAYGYTF. CDR3 DNA sequence: TGTGCCAGCAGCCCCGAGCGACAGGGGGCCTATGGCTACACCTTC.

This clonotype is medium-sized by share. The V gene is TRBV27, the J gene TRBJ2-1, with 8 bases that match TRBD1. V shed 3 bases, J shed 8 bases, and the junction held 9 bases outside the gene matches. In germline, CDR1 is MNHEY, CDR2 SMNVEV (reference sequence). The CDR3 contains 15 residues. Written as DNA, the CDR3 is TGTGCCAGCAGTTTCGGGACAGGCGCTTCCCATGAGCAGTTCTTC. It specifies CASSFGTGASHEQFF.